Given below is one TCR beta chain in context. Antigen: not known. These data come from a study of cytomegalovirus exposure and HLA in healthy donors. Study-level information: Of around 410 genotyped donors, 80% to 85% grouped in the Caucasian-associated ancestry cluster.

Primers included in the PCR were 60 Vbeta and 13 Jbeta primers. Profiling relied on immunoSEQ multiplex PCR, and the TCRdb table lists in-frame clones only, not all of them. The table has under 200,000 clones, 55% to 70% seen once. Study results and caveats: It was assumed in the presence/absence analyses that sequencing depth was roughly uniform across donors. Sequencing had likely introduced a cluster of highly shared sequence variants as an artifact.

This clonotype was obtained from a middle-aged woman in good health and CMV-seropositive. The source material was PBMCs.

The CDR3 DNA follows: TGTGCCATCAGTGGGGGGCAGGGGCTGGGCACTGAAGCTTTCTTT. Encoded protein: CAISGGQGLGTEAFF. The chain joins TRBV10-3 to TRBJ1-1, with D perhaps TRBD1 (6 bases). Germline V lookup: CDR1 ENHRY, CDR2 SYGVKD. Between the trimmed V and J ends, which lost 4 bases and 4 bases, there was a span of 16 bases. This CDR3 has 15 residues.